The clone carrying this T cell receptor (beta chain) was found once. The source of the sample is a study of cytomegalovirus exposure and HLA in healthy donors. The PCR used 60 Vbeta and 13 Jbeta primers. Assay used: immunoSEQ multiplex PCR; TCRdb lists only in-frame clones, some missing. The sample contains 140,000 to 150,000 clones, around four fifths of which appear only once. V lost 0 bases and J lost 4; bases outside the gene matches: 5. The germline CDR1 and CDR2 sequences are SGHRS and YFSETQ. The CDR3 covers 16 residues. The clonotype comes from a boy between 2 and 10 years old in good health and CMV-seronegative. Sequencing input: PBMCs. This rearrangement joins TRBV5-1 to TRBJ2-2; 8 bases fit TRBD2. In DNA form, the CDR3 reads TGCGCCAGCAGCTTGGCGAGCGGGGGCATCACCGGGGAGCTGTTTTTT. Protein product: CASSLASGGITGELFF.